A selection of T cell receptor beta chains follows, all from one sample in a study of neoadjuvant anti-PD-1 for oral cavity cancer. Sequencing used immunoSEQ multiplex PCR; TCRdb keeps in-frame clones, though not all of them. There are roughly 46,000 clones in the sample; 77% occur only once, and 4% to 5% lies in the top ten. Source: PBMCs, taken after nivolumab (anti-PD-1) treatment. The receptors were gathered from a person aged 40-85 years with oral cavity squamous cell carcinoma. The CDR3 runs from the conserved cysteine through the conserved F or W. The order of the fields is J gene, V gene, D gene, CDR3 protein, CDR3 DNA. D genes are given only for firm matches.

j_gene: TRBJ1-1; v_gene: TRBV27; d_gene: NA; CDR3aa: CASSRRVNTEAFF; CDR3nt: TGTGCCAGCAGCCGCCGAGTGAACACTGAAGCTTTCTTT
j_gene: TRBJ2-7; v_gene: TRBV15; d_gene: TRBD2; CDR3aa: CATSRDRASGAYEQYF; CDR3nt: TGTGCCACCAGCAGAGATCGGGCTAGCGGCGCCTACGAGCAGTACTTC
j_gene: TRBJ1-5; v_gene: TRBV6-1; d_gene: NA; CDR3aa: CASSETGNNQPQHF; CDR3nt: TGTGCCAGCAGTGAAACAGGGAACAATCAGCCCCAGCATTTT
j_gene: TRBJ1-2; v_gene: TRBV20-1; d_gene: NA; CDR3aa: CSARNGYTF; CDR3nt: TGCAGTGCTAGGAATGGCTACACCTTC
j_gene: TRBJ1-1; v_gene: TRBV7-6; d_gene: NA; CDR3aa: CASSLATDRPNTEAFF; CDR3nt: TGTGCCAGCAGCTTAGCGACAGACAGGCCGAACACTGAAGCTTTCTTT
j_gene: TRBJ1-5; v_gene: TRBV9; d_gene: TRBD1; CDR3aa: CASSFGQGMDQPQHF; CDR3nt: TGTGCCAGCAGCTTCGGACAGGGGATGGATCAGCCCCAGCATTTT
j_gene: TRBJ2-5; v_gene: TRBV10-3; d_gene: NA; CDR3aa: CAISHRLGGETQYF; CDR3nt: TGTGCCATCAGTCACCGACTAGGCGGAGAGACCCAGTACTTC
j_gene: TRBJ2-7; v_gene: TRBV6-6; d_gene: TRBD2; CDR3aa: CASSTPGLAGAQPNF; CDR3nt: TGTGCCAGCAGCACCCCGGGACTAGCGGGAGCCCAACCGAACTTC
j_gene: TRBJ1-6; v_gene: TRBV6-1; d_gene: NA; CDR3aa: CASSEWRTAINSPLHF; CDR3nt: TGTGCCAGCAGTGAATGGAGGACTGCGATTAATTCACCCCTCCACTTT
j_gene: TRBJ2-3; v_gene: TRBV27; d_gene: TRBD1; CDR3aa: CASSKGQNLGNTQYF; CDR3nt: TGTGCCAGCAGTAAGGGACAGAACCTGGGAAATACGCAGTATTTT